This TCR beta chain was captured by sequencing in a study of Graves' ophthalmopathy and Graves' hyperthyroidism. Hyperthyroidism in these 18- to 65-year-old patients was newly diagnosed, lasting under 2 months. Orbital computed tomography, thyroid ultrasound, TRAb, serum thyroxine and clinical symptoms formed the basis of diagnosis. Amplification targeted the TCR beta CDR3 regions, with RNA transcripts as the source material. HTBI-primed RT-PCR formed the first round, and a multiplex PCR formed the second. MiXCR, run by TCRdb on the multiplex PCR reads, gives a single entry per CDR3 protein. The table lists about 620,000 distinct CDR3 sequences, about a fifth of them singletons, with approximately 6.9% in the top ten. V shed 4 bases and J shed 1 base, with 7 bases lying between them. CDR1 MGHDK and CDR2 SYGVNS come from the germline V gene. The CDR3 totals 13 residues. The sample holds many counts of this clonotype.

The V and J genes are TRBV25-1 and TRBJ1-1; D gene ambiguous. This TCR was sampled from a woman between 18 and 29 years old with stable Graves' hyperthyroidism. Some clones in this sample may be carry-over from other donors' samples. The sample was peripheral blood. Here the CDR3 reads CASSGTENTEAFF. The CDR3 DNA is TGTGCCAGCAGTGGTACGGAGAACACTGAAGCTTTCTTT.